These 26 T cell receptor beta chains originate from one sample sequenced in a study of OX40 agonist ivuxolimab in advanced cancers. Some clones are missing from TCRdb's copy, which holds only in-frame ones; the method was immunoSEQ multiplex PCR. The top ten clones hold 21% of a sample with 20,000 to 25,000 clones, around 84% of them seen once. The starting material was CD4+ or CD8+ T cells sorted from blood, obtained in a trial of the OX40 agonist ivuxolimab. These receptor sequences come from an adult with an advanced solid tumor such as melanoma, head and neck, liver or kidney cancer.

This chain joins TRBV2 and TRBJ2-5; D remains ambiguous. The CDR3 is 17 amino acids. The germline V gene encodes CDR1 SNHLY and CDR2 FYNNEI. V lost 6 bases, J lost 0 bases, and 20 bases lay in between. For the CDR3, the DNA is TGTGCCAGCAGACGGATACCTCAAACCGAGTACCAAGAGACCCAGTACTTC. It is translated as CASRRIPQTEYQETQYF.

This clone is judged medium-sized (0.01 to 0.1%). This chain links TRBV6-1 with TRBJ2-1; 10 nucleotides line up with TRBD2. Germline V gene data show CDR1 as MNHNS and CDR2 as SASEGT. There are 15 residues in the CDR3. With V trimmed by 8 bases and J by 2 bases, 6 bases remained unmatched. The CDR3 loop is CASHRTSGTYNEQFF. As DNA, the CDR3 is TGTGCCAGCCACCGTACTAGCGGGACCTACAATGAGCAGTTCTTC.

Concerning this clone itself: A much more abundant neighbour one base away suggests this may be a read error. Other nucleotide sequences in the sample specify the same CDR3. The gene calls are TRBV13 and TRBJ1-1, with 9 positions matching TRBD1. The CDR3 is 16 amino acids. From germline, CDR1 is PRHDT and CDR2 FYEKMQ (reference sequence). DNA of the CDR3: TGTGCCAGCAGCTATACATTACAGGGGGCGAAAAATGAAGCTTTTTTT. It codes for CASSYTLQGAKNEAFF.

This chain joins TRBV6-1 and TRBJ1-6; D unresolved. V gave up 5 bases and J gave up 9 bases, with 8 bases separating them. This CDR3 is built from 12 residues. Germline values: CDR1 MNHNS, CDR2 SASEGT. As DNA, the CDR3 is TGTGCCAGCAGTCCCCCAACTTCACCCCTCCACTTT. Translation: CASSPPTSPLHF.

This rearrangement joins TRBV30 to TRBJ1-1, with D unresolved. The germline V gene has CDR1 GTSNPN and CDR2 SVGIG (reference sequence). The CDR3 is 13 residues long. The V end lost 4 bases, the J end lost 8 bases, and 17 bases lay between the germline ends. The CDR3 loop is CAWTLGGPEEAFF. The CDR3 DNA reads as TGTGCCTGGACCCTGGGAGGTCCCGAGGAAGCTTTCTTT.

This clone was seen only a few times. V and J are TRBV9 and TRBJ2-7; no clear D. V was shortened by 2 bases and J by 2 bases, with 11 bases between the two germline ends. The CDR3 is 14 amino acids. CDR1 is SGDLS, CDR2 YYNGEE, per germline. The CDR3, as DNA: TGTGCCAGCAGCGTCGACGGTAACCCCTACGAGCAGTACTTC. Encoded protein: CASSVDGNPYEQYF. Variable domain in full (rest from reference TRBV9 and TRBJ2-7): DSGVTQTPKHLITATGQRVTLRCSPRSGDLSVYWYQQSLDQGLQFLIQYYNGEERAKGNILERFSAQQFPDLHSELNLSSLELGDSALYFCASSVDGNPYEQYFGPGTRLTVT.

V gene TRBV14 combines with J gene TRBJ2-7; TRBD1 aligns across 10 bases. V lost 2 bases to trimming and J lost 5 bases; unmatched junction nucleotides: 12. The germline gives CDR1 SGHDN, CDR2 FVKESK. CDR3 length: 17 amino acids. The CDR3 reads CASSQSPAGQGFDEQYF. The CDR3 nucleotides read TGTGCCAGCAGCCAAAGTCCAGCGGGACAGGGGTTCGACGAGCAGTACTTC.

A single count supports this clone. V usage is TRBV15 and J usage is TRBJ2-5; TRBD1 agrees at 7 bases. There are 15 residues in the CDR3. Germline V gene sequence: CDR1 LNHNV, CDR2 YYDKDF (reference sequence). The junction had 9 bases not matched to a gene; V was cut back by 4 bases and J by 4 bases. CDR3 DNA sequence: TGTGCCACCAGCATCGGGGCAGGGGGATCAGAGACCCAGTACTTC. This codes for CATSIGAGGSETQYF.

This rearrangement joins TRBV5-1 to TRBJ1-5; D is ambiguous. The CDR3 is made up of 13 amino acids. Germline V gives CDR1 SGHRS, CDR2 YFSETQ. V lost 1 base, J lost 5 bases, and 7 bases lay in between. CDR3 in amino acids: CASSLNGDQPQHF. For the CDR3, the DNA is TGCGCCAGCAGCTTGAACGGGGATCAGCCCCAGCATTTT.

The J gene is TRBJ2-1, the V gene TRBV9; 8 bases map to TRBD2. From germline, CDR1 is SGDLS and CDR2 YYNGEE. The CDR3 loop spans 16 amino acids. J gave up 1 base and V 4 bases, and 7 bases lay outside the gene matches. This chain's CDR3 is CASSPSGSSSYNEQFF. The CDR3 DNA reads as TGTGCCAGCAGCCCCAGCGGGAGTAGTTCCTACAATGAGCAGTTCTTC.

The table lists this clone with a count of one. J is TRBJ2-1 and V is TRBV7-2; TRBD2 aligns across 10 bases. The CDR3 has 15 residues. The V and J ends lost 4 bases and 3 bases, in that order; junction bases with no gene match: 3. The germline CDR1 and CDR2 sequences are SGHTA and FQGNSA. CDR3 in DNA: TGTGCCAGCAGCTCAGGACTAGCGGTCTACAATGAGCAGTTCTTC. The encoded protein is CASSSGLAVYNEQFF.

CDR3 bases: TGTGCCAGCAGCTATACTGACAGGGGGCTCGGCAATGAGCAGTTCTTC. Its protein is CASSYTDRGLGNEQFF. J is TRBJ2-1 and V is TRBV5-8, with 10 bases that match TRBD1. The V gene end was trimmed by 3 bases and the J gene end by 6 bases; junction bases not matched to a gene: 9. CDR1 and CDR2 from the germline V gene are SGHTS and YDEGEE. The CDR3 covers 16 residues.

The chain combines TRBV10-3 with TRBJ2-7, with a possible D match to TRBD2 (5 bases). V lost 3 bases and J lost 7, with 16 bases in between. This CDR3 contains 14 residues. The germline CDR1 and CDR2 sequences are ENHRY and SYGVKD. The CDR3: CAISEPTEAEEQYF. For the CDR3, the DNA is TGTGCCATCAGTGAACCGACGGAGGCGGAGGAGCAGTACTTC.

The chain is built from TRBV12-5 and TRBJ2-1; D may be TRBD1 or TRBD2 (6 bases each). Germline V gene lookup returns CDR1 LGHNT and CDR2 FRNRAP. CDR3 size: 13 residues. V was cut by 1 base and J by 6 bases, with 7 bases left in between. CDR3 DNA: TGTGCTAGTGGTTTGGGGGGGGCCAATGAGCAGTTCTTC. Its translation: CASGLGGANEQFF.

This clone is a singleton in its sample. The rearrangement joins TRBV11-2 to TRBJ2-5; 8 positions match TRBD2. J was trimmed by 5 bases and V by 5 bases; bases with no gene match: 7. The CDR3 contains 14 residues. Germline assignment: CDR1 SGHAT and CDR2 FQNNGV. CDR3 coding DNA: TGTGCCAGCAGCCCGTTTCGGGGGGGGGAGACCCAGTACTTC. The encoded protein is CASSPFRGGETQYF.

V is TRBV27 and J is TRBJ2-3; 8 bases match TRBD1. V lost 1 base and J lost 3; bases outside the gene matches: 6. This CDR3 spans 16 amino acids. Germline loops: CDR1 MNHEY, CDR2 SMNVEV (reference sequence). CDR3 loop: CASSLFQGARTDTQYF. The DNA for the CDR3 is TGTGCCAGCAGTTTATTTCAGGGGGCACGGACAGATACGCAGTATTTT.

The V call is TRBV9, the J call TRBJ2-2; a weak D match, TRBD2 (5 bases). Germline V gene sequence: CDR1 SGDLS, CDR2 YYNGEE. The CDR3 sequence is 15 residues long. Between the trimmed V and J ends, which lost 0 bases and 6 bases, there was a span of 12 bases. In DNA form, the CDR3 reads TGTGCCAGCAGCGTAGATACTAGTTTTTCCGGGGAGCTGTTTTTT. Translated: CASSVDTSFSGELFF.

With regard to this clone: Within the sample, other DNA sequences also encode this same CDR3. CDR3 DNA: TGTGCCAGCAGTTTATCGGGCGGAGAGCAAGAGACCCAGTACTTC. Amino acids: CASSLSGGEQETQYF. The rearrangement links TRBV27 to TRBJ2-5; D unresolved. This CDR3 spans 15 amino acids. V lost 0 bases to trimming and J lost 2 bases, with 10 bases between them. Germline CDR1 is MNHEY and CDR2 is SMNVEV (reference sequence).

The CDR3 bases are TGTGCCAGCAGCCTATCGACAGCCCCTACCTACGAGCAGTACTTC. Encoded protein: CASSLSTAPTYEQYF. V usage is TRBV7-6 and J usage is TRBJ2-7; TRBD1 might be the D (5 bases). This CDR3 is 15 amino acids long. Germline values: CDR1 SGHVS, CDR2 FNYEAQ. Trimming took 5 bases from V and 2 from J, leaving 16 bases between them.

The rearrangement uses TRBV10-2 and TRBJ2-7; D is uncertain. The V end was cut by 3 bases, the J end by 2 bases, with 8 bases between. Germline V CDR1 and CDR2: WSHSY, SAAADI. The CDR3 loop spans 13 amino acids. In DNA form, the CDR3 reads TGCGCCAGCAGTGACGACACCCCCTACGAGCAGTACTTC. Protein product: CASSDDTPYEQYF.

Here the CDR3 reads CASSEGTSGIDTQYF. CDR3 nucleotide sequence: TGTGCCAGCTCCGAAGGGACTAGCGGGATAGATACGCAGTATTTT. The rearrangement links TRBV18 to TRBJ2-3; 13 nucleotides agree with TRBD2. The CDR3 is 15 amino acids. Trimming cost V 6 bases and J 5 bases; bases outside gene matches: 5. Germline V gene data show CDR1 as KGHSH and CDR2 as LQKENI.

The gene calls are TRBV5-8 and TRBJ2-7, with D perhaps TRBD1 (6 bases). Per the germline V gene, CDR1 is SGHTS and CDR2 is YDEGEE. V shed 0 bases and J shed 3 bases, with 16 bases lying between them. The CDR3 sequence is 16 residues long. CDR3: CASSLDIWTVNYEQYF. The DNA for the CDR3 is TGTGCCAGCAGCTTGGATATTTGGACAGTCAACTACGAGCAGTACTTC.

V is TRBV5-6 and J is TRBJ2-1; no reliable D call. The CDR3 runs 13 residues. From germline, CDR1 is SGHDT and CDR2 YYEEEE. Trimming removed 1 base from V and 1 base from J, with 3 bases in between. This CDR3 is CASSLMSYNEQFF. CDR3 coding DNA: TGTGCCAGCAGCTTGATGTCCTACAATGAGCAGTTCTTC.

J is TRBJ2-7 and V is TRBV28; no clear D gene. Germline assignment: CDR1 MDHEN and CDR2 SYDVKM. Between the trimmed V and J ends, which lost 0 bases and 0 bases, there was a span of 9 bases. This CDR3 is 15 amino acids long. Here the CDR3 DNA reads TGTGCCAGCAGTTTATGGGGCCAGTCCTCCTACGAGCAGTACTTC. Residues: CASSLWGQSSYEQYF. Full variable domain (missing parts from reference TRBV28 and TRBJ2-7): DVKVTQSSRYLVKRTGEKVFLECVQDMDHENMFWYRQDPGLGLRLIYFSYDVKMKEKGDIPEGYSVSREKKERFSLILESASTNQTSMYLCASSLWGQSSYEQYFGPGTRLTVT.

In DNA, the CDR3 is TGTGCCAGCAGCTCTTCTGTACTTGTGCCATCGGGAGAGACCCAGTACTTC. As protein: CASSSSVLVPSGETQYF. The genes are TRBV7-6 and TRBJ2-5; D gene uncertain. Germline CDR1 SGHVS, CDR2 FNYEAQ. The length of the CDR3 is 17 residues. V gave up 4 bases and J gave up 4 bases, with 22 bases separating them. Supplemented by reference TRBV7-6 and TRBJ2-5, the full variable domain reads GAGVSQSPRYKVTKRGQDVALRCDPISGHVSLYWYRQALGQGPEFLTYFNYEAQQDKSGLPNDRFSAERPEGSISTLTIQRTEQRDSAMYRCASSSSVLVPSGETQYFGPGTRLLVL.

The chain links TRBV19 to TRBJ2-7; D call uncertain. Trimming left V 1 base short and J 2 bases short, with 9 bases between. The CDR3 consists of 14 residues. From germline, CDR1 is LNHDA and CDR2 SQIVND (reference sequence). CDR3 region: CASSIGASPYEQYF. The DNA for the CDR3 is TGTGCCAGTAGTATAGGGGCCAGTCCCTACGAGCAGTACTTC.